These 5 T cell receptor beta chains were sequenced from one sample in a study of blood T cell repertoires in COVID-19. TCRdb's table, derived via immunoSEQ multiplex PCR, lists solely in-frame clones and lacks some. This sample has approximately 35,000 clones, with approximately 85% found just once. The sample was peripheral blood. These receptors originate from a man aged 60-69 years with active COVID-19.

The chain uses TRBV25-1 and TRBJ2-5; D is ambiguous. CDR3 length: 14 amino acids. Germline assignment: CDR1 MGHDK and CDR2 SYGVNS. The germline V and J ends were trimmed by 1 base and 1 base, with 7 bases remaining between them. CDR3 loop: CASSELNSQETQYF. The CDR3 region has the DNA TGTGCCAGCAGTGAATTAAACAGCCAAGAGACCCAGTACTTC.

The J gene is TRBJ2-3, the V gene TRBV15; TRBD1 aligns across 7 bases. Looked up from germline, CDR1 is LNHNV and CDR2 is YYDKDF (reference sequence). The CDR3 runs to 14 residues. V shed 4 bases and J 3 bases; nucleotides not matched to a gene: 4. CDR3 residues: CATSTRQGTDTQYF. The DNA of the CDR3 is TGTGCCACCAGCACCAGACAGGGAACAGATACGCAGTATTTT.

The V call is TRBV12-2, the J call TRBJ2-2; the table's D call, TRBD2, was not checked against the DNA. TRBV12-2 is marked as a pseudogene. The CDR3 sequence is 18 residues long. CDR3 DNA: TGTGCAAGTCGCTTAGCGCTGGCTAGCGGGAGGGTCACCGGGGAGCTGTTTTTT. Protein: CASRLALASGRVTGELFF.

This clone was recorded only once. The V gene is TRBV11-2, the J gene TRBJ2-1, with D maybe TRBD2 (5 bases). Germline CDR1 SGHAT, CDR2 FQNNGV. The CDR3 length is 15 residues. Trimming shortened V by 3 bases and J by 0 bases, and 9 bases separated the two germline ends. The CDR3 region is CASSFYRGSYNEQFF. The CDR3 DNA follows: TGTGCCAGCAGCTTTTACCGGGGCTCCTACAATGAGCAGTTCTTC. The whole variable domain, remainder taken from reference TRBV11-2 and TRBJ2-1, is EAGVAQSPRYKIIEKRQSVAFWCNPISGHATLYWYQQILGQGPKLLIQFQNNGVVDDSQLPKDRFSAERLKGVDSTLKIQPAKLEDSAVYLCASSFYRGSYNEQFFGPGTRLTVL.

This chain uses TRBV11-2 with TRBJ1-2, with D uncertain. The CDR3 totals 14 residues. The V end was cut by 6 bases, the J end by 3 bases, with 14 bases between. Germline V gives CDR1 SGHAT, CDR2 FQNNGV. The CDR3 spells CASRATGRDYGYTF. The CDR3 bases are TGTGCCAGCAGAGCGACCGGGAGGGACTATGGCTACACCTTC.